Listed below are T cell receptor beta chains from one sample, sequenced in a study of a mutant IDH1 vaccine in newly diagnosed glioma. Only in-frame clones appear in the TCRdb table, and some are missing; sequencing was by immunoSEQ multiplex PCR. The table lists under 75,000 clones, more than 85% of them singletons. This material consisted of PBMCs, taken from a glioma patient treated with radiotherapy, temozolomide or both. The origin of the receptors is a man aged 45-65 years with glioma. Both conserved end residues are part of each CDR3. A D gene is named only where the DNA matches it firmly. Rows may omit the clone size; those that give it use once, few, many or a size class.

V	length	size	J	D	CDR3	DNA
TRBV28	17	NA	TRBJ2-4	NA	CASSFVLGGIAKNIQYF	TGTGCCAGCAGCTTTGTTCTTGGAGGGATAGCCAAAAACATTCAGTACTTC
TRBV15	15	NA	TRBJ2-5	TRBD1	CATSTPGTAQETQYF	TGTGCCACCAGCACTCCCGGGACAGCACAAGAGACCCAGTACTTC
TRBV5-4	15	NA	TRBJ1-2	NA	CASSLAGGNNYGYTF	TGTGCCAGCAGCTTGGCGGGGGGGAATAACTATGGCTACACCTTC
TRBV7-2	14	NA	TRBJ2-5	NA	CASSLSSPWETQYF	TGTGCCAGCAGCTTAAGTTCCCCGTGGGAGACCCAGTACTTC
TRBV9	15	NA	TRBJ2-3	NA	CASTLNQKETDTQYF	TGTGCCAGCACCTTAAATCAGAAGGAAACAGATACGCAGTATTTT
TRBV6-5	15	NA	TRBJ1-1	NA	CASSAIADLNTEAFF	TGTGCCAGCAGTGCGATTGCCGACCTGAACACTGAAGCTTTCTTT
TRBV7-2	15	NA	TRBJ1-2	NA	CASSVPGRGVYGYTF	TGTGCCAGCAGCGTACCGGGGCGAGGGGTCTATGGCTACACCTTC
TRBV28	16	NA	TRBJ1-5	NA	CASSLPGVGGNQPQHF	TGTGCCAGCAGTTTGCCGGGAGTGGGGGGCAATCAGCCCCAGCATTTT
TRBV18	16	NA	TRBJ1-6	NA	CASSPSTGRNNSPLHF	TGTGCCAGCTCACCATCAACAGGGAGGAACAATTCACCCCTCCACTTT
TRBV19	15	NA	TRBJ2-3	NA	CASSLGQGSPDTQYF	TGTGCCAGTAGTCTAGGACAAGGATCTCCAGATACGCAGTATTTT
TRBV7-2	15	NA	TRBJ2-4	NA	CASSLGGVLKNIQYF	TGTGCCAGCAGCTTAGGAGGGGTGTTAAAAAACATTCAGTACTTC
TRBV2	15	NA	TRBJ1-5	TRBD1	CASSVEQGANQPQHF	TGTGCCAGCAGTGTCGAGCAGGGGGCGAATCAGCCCCAGCATTTT
TRBV19	15	NA	TRBJ1-1	NA	CASMRTLIMNTEAFF	TGTGCCAGTATGAGGACATTAATAATGAACACTGAAGCTTTCTTT
TRBV6-6	11	NA	TRBJ1-6	NA	CASRNNSPLHF	TGTGCCAGCAGAAACAATTCACCCCTCCACTTT
TRBV11-3	16	NA	TRBJ2-3	TRBD2	CASSRTSGRETDTQYF	TGTGCCAGCAGCCGGACTAGCGGGAGGGAAACAGATACGCAGTATTTT
TRBV2	14	NA	TRBJ2-7	NA	CAIQWRQETYEQYF	TGTGCCATCCAGTGGAGACAGGAGACCTACGAGCAGTACTTC
TRBV4-3	14	NA	TRBJ2-1	NA	CASSQLDSKDEQFF	TGCGCCAGCAGCCAACTAGACAGCAAGGATGAGCAGTTCTTC
TRBV29-1	13	once	TRBJ2-7	NA	CSVLTLTSYEQYF	TGCAGCGTCTTGACACTAACCTCCTACGAGCAGTACTTC
TRBV6-5	14	NA	TRBJ2-3	TRBD2	CASSRGGGPDTQYF	TGTGCCAGCAGCCGGGGGGGTGGCCCAGATACGCAGTATTTT
TRBV5-5	15	NA	TRBJ2-7	TRBD2	CASSLASGGIYEQYF	TGTGCCAGCAGCTTGGCTAGCGGGGGTATATACGAGCAGTACTTC
TRBV5-6	14	NA	TRBJ1-2	TRBD1	CASSLGQGAWGYTF	TGTGCCAGCAGCTTAGGACAGGGGGCGTGGGGCTACACCTTC
TRBV7-9	18	NA	TRBJ2-7	TRBD2	CASSAWPPGRQNSYEQYF	TGTGCCAGCAGCGCATGGCCCCCCGGGAGGCAGAACTCCTACGAGCAGTACTTC
TRBV27	18	NA	TRBJ2-3	TRBD2	CASSLWRVAGGSTDTQYF	TGTGCCAGCAGTTTATGGAGAGTAGCGGGGGGGAGCACAGATACGCAGTATTTT
TRBV14	17	NA	TRBJ1-3	NA	CASSRLPPGSTGNTIYF	TGTGCCAGCAGCCGACTACCTCCAGGGTCTACAGGAAACACCATATATTTT
TRBV19	16	NA	TRBJ2-1	NA	CASSISPGTLNNEQFF	TGTGCCAGTAGTATCTCCCCAGGGACTCTGAACAATGAGCAGTTCTTC
TRBV6-5	15	NA	TRBJ1-2	NA	CASSYLGSGNYGYTF	TGTGCCAGCAGTTACTTGGGGTCGGGGAACTATGGCTACACCTTC
TRBV12-5	11	once	TRBJ1-1	NA	CASGWGTEAFF	TGTGCTAGTGGTTGGGGCACTGAAGCTTTCTTT
TRBV27	12	few	TRBJ1-5	NA	CASSSGGQPQHF	TGTGCCAGCAGTTCGGGCGGTCAGCCCCAGCATTTT
TRBV4-1	14	NA	TRBJ1-2	NA	CASSPAAAGYGYTF	TGCGCCAGCAGCCCAGCGGCAGCAGGGTATGGCTACACCTTC
TRBV11-2	14	NA	TRBJ2-7	TRBD1	CASSLTTGGVEQYF	TGTGCCAGCAGCCTAACGACAGGGGGAGTCGAGCAGTACTTC
TRBV19	13	NA	TRBJ2-3	NA	CASRTGGTDTQYF	TGTGCCAGCCGGACAGGAGGGACAGATACGCAGTATTTT